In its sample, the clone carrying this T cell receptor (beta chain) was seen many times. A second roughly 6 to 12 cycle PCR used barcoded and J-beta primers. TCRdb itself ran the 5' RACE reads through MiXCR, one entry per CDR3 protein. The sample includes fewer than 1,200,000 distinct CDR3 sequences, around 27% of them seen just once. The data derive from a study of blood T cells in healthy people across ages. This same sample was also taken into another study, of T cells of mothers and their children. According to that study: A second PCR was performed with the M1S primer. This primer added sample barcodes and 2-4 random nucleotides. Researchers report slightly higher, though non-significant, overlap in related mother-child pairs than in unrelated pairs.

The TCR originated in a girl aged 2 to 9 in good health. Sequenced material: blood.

This chain's CDR3 is CASSSDSSYNEQFF. The CDR3 bases are TGTGCCAGCAGCTCAGACTCCTCCTACAATGAGCAGTTCTTC. This chain uses TRBV11-1 with TRBJ2-1, with no clear D. The CDR3 contains 14 residues. V dropped 4 bases and J dropped 0 bases, with 7 bases sitting between them. The V gene's germline CDR1 is SGHAT and CDR2 FQDESV (reference sequence).